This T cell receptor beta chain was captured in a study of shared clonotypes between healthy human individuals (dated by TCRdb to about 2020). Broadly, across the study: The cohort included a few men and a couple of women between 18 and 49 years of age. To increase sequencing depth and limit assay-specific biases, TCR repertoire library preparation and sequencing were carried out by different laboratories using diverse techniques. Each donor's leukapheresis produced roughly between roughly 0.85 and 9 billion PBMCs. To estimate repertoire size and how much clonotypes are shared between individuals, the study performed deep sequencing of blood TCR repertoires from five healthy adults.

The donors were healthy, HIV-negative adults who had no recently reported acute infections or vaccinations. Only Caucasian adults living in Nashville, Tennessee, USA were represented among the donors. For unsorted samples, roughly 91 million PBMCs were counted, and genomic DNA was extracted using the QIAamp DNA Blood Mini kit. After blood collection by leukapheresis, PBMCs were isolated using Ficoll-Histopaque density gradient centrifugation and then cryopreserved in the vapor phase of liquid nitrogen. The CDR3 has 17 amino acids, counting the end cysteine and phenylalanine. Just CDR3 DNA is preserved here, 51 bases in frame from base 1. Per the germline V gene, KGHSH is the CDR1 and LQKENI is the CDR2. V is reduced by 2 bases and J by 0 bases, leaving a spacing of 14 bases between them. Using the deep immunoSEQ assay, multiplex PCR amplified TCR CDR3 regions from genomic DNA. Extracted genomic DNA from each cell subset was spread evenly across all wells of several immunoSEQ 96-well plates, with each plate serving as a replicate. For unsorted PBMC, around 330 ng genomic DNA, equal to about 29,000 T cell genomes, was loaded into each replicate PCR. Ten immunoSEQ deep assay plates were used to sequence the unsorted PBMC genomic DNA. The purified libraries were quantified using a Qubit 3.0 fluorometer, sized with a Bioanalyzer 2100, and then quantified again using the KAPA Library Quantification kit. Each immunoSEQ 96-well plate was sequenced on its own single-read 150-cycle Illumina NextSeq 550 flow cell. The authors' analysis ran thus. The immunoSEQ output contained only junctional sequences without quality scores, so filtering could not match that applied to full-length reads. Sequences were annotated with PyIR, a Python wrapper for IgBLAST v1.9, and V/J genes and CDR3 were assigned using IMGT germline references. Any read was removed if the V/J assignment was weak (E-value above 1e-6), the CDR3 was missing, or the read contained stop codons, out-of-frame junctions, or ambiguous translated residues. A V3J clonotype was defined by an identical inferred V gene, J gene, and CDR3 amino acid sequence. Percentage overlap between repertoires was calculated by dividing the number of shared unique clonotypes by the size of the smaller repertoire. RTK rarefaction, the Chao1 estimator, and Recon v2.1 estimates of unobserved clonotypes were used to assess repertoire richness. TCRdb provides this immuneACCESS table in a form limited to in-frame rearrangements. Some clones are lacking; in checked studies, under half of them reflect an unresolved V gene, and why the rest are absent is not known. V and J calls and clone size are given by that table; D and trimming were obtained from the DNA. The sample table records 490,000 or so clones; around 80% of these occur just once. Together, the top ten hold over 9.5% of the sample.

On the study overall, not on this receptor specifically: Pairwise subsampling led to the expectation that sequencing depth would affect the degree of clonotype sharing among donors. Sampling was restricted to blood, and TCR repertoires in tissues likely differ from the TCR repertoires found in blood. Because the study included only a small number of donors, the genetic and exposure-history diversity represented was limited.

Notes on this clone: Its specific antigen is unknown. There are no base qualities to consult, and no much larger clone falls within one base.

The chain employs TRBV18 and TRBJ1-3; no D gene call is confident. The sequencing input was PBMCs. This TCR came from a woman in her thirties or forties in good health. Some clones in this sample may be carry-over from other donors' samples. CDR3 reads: CASSPKGGRISGNTIYF. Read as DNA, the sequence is TGTGCCAGCTCACCAAAGGGAGGACGGATCTCTGGAAACACCATATATTTT.